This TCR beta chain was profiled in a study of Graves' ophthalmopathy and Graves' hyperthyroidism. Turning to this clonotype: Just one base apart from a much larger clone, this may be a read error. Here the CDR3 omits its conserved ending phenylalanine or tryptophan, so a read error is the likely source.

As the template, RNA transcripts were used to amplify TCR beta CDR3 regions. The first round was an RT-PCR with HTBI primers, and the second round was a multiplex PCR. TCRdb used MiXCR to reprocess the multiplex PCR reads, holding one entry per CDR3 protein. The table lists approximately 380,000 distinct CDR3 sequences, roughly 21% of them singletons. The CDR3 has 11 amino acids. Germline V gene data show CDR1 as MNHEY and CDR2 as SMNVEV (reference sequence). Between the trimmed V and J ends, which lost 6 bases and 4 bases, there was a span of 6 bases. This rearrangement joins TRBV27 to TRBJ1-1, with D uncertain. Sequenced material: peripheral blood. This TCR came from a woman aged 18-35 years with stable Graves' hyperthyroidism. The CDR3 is CASRGLTEAFY. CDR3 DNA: TGTGCCAGCAGGGGTCTCACTGAAGCTTTCTAT.